The rows below give T cell receptor beta chains drawn from one sample of a study of glioma-infiltrating T cells after dendritic cell vaccination. Method: immunoSEQ multiplex PCR; TCRdb's copy keeps in-frame clones and lacks some. Found here are around 100,000 clones, around 81% of them singletons; the top ten hold about 12%. The sample in question was blood, obtained before dendritic cell vaccination. The receptors here all came from a human donor with glioblastoma. Both conserved end residues are part of each CDR3. D genes are given only for firm matches. Size is omitted from some rows. Given values are once, few, many or a class for expanded clones.

abundance	v_gene	j_gene	d_gene	CDR3aa	CDR3nt
-	TRBV10-3	TRBJ2-1	-	CAISEETRLVEQFF	TGTGCCATCAGTGAGGAGACTAGATTGGTTGAGCAGTTCTTC
-	TRBV2	TRBJ2-7	-	CASSEDPGSYEQYF	TGTGCCAGCAGTGAAGATCCAGGGTCCTACGAGCAGTACTTC
-	TRBV6-5	TRBJ1-1	-	CASSNSFSSGRDEAFF	TGTGCCAGCAGTAACTCCTTCAGTTCAGGGCGCGATGAAGCTTTCTTT
-	TRBV28	TRBJ2-7	-	CASISIRGSYEQYF	TGTGCCAGCATCTCTATTCGCGGGTCCTACGAGCAGTACTTC
-	TRBV19	TRBJ1-1	TRBD1	CASSGQGNKAFF	TGTGCCAGTAGCGGACAGGGAAATAAAGCTTTCTTT
-	TRBV2	TRBJ2-7	TRBD2	CASSPRTSGNEQYF	TGTGCCAGCAGTCCACGGACTAGCGGTAACGAGCAGTACTTC
-	TRBV5-4	TRBJ2-5	-	CASSLDTVQETQYF	TGTGCCAGCAGCTTGGATACAGTTCAAGAGACCCAGTACTTC
few	TRBV7-5	TRBJ1-1	-	CVRSPPRHTEAFF	TGTGTCAGAAGCCCGCCGCGGCACACTGAAGCTTTCTTT
-	TRBV27	TRBJ2-7	-	CASSSTPTAGDEQYF	TGTGCCAGCAGTTCGACCCCTACTGCGGGTGACGAGCAGTACTTC
-	TRBV30	TRBJ2-3	TRBD2	CASSGGDFGGTDTQYF	TGTGCCTCTAGCGGGGGCGATTTTGGAGGCACAGATACGCAGTATTTT
once	TRBV5-6	TRBJ2-1	-	CASSSIILTLSYNEQFF	TGTGCCAGCAGCTCGATCATTCTGACACTGTCCTACAATGAGCAGTTCTTC
-	TRBV11-3	TRBJ1-1	TRBD1	CASSKTGGGTEAFF	TGTGCCAGCAGCAAAACAGGGGGAGGTACTGAAGCTTTCTTT
-	TRBV7-9	TRBJ2-7	TRBD1	CASSTRQGMSEQYF	TGTGCCAGCAGCACGAGACAGGGAATGAGCGAGCAGTACTTC
once	TRBV5-1	TRBJ2-7	TRBD2	CASSLGGTTSEQYF	TGCGCCAGCAGCTTGGGCGGGACTACTTCCGAGCAGTACTTC
once	TRBV5-1	TRBJ1-1	TRBD1	CASSWGQGDYTEAFF	TGCGCCAGCAGCTGGGGACAGGGAGACTACACTGAAGCTTTCTTT
-	TRBV10-1	TRBJ1-1	-	CASSETGLSTEAFF	TGCGCCAGCAGTGAGACAGGGTTGAGCACTGAAGCTTTCTTT
once	TRBV18	TRBJ2-6	TRBD2	CASSKNVLAGGQGANVLTF	TGTGCCAGCTCGAAGAACGTTCTAGCGGGGGGGCAGGGGGCCAACGTCCTGACTTTC
-	TRBV15	TRBJ2-7	-	CATSRDLAGYEQYF	TGTGCCACCAGCAGAGATCTGGCGGGGTACGAGCAGTACTTC
-	TRBV7-3	TRBJ2-7	TRBD2	CASSPELAGSYEQYF	TGTGCCAGCAGCCCCGAGCTAGCGGGCTCCTACGAGCAGTACTTC
few	TRBV7-9	TRBJ1-6	-	CASSLMGTGSPLHF	TGTGCCAGCAGCTTAATGGGTACGGGTTCACCCCTCCACTTT
once	TRBV15	TRBJ2-1	TRBD2	CATSRPVAGAGNEQFF	TGTGCCACCAGCAGACCCGTAGCGGGGGCAGGCAATGAGCAGTTCTTC